A single sample gave rise to the 10 T cell receptor beta chains below, sequenced in a study of T-cell reconstitution after alpha-beta-depleted transplantation in children. The library targeted TCRbeta and was prepared with unique molecular identifiers. TCRdb re-derived calls from the PCR reads in MiXCR, one entry per CDR3 protein. The data contain 540,000 or so distinct CDR3 sequences, about 23% of them seen just once; the ten biggest clones take up around an eighth. Sequences were derived from PBMCs, mostly from graft donor cells, sampled 360 days after TCRalphabeta/CD19-depleted stem cell transplant. The receptor set was obtained from a boy under two years old who had a stem cell transplant for acute myeloid leukemia, so the T cells may come from the graft donor.

This chain links TRBV28 with TRBJ2-2; unclear D gene. In germline, CDR1 is MDHEN, CDR2 SYDVKM. There are 14 residues in the CDR3. Trimming removed 11 bases from V and 2 bases from J, with 15 bases in between. In DNA form, the CDR3 reads TGTGCCGCCCAGGCAGACATCAACACCGGGGAGCTGTTTTTT. This encodes CAAQADINTGELFF.

This clonotype was seen at least ten times. This chain joins TRBV20-1 and TRBJ2-3, with D possibly being TRBD1 or TRBD2 (6 bases each). The germline V gene has CDR1 DFQATT and CDR2 SNEGSKA (reference sequence). The CDR3 totals 14 residues. V was trimmed by 3 bases and J by 3 bases, leaving 13 bases between them. Here the CDR3 reads CSARSGGHTDTQYF. The CDR3 DNA reads TGCAGTGCTAGGTCTGGGGGGCATACAGATACGCAGTATTTT.

At least ten counts were recorded for this clonotype. The chain uses TRBV7-9 and TRBJ2-1; D not certain. The V and J ends lost 3 bases and 7 bases respectively, with 13 bases between them. Germline values: CDR1 SEHNR, CDR2 FQNEAQ (reference sequence). The CDR3 sequence is 14 residues long. The CDR3 DNA follows: TGTGCCAGCAGCTTCGGCGACGGTACGAATGAGCAGTTCTTC. It encodes CASSFGDGTNEQFF.

The table lists this clonotype with a few counts. The J gene is TRBJ2-2, the V gene TRBV29-1; D might be TRBD1 or TRBD2, each matching 5 bases. CDR3 size: 14 residues. The V gene's germline CDR1 is SQVTM and CDR2 ANQGSEA. V shed 7 bases and J shed 5 bases, with 17 bases lying between them. CDR3 in amino acids: CSARRDPPTGELFF. The CDR3 bases are TGCAGCGCCCGCCGGGACCCTCCGACCGGGGAGCTGTTTTTT.

This clonotype was detected a few times. J is TRBJ2-5 and V is TRBV20-1; 8 nucleotides match TRBD1. CDR3 size: 15 residues. Trimming took 6 bases from V and 2 from J; bases not matched to a gene: 11. CDR1 is DFQATT, CDR2 SNEGSKA, per germline (reference sequence). CDR3 region: CSAGTSDRAQETQYF. In nucleotides, the CDR3 is TGCAGTGCGGGAACCTCGGACAGGGCGCAAGAGACCCAGTACTTC.

The CDR3 here is CASSLMQGATDTQYF. The CDR3 DNA reads TGTGCCAGCAGTTTAATGCAGGGGGCAACAGATACGCAGTATTTT. The chain uses TRBV12-3 or TRBV12-4 and TRBJ2-3; 8 positions match TRBD1. Trimming removed 2 bases from V and 3 bases from J; junction bases left unmatched: 4. The CDR3 consists of 15 residues.

This clonotype was recorded a few times. The chain carries TRBV6-1 and TRBJ1-1; a weak D match, TRBD1 (5 bases). The CDR3 length is 13 residues. Trimming shortened V by 8 bases and J by 1 base, and 11 bases separated the two germline ends. Germline CDR1 reads MNHNS; CDR2 reads SASEGT. CDR3 in amino acids: CASWGIPNTEAFF. The CDR3 bases are TGTGCCAGCTGGGGGATTCCGAACACTGAAGCTTTCTTT.

The chain uses TRBV7-3 and TRBJ1-2; 11 bases fit TRBD1. The CDR3 sequence is 17 residues long. Germline trimming cut 5 bases from V and 3 bases from J; bases unmatched to any gene: 11. The germline CDR1 and CDR2 sequences are SGHTA and FQGTGA. The DNA of the CDR3 is TGTGCCAGCAGCCTTCCCGGGACAGGGGGACGCTACTATGGCTACACCTTC. Its protein is CASSLPGTGGRYYGYTF.

The sample holds a few counts of this clonotype. CDR3 loop: CASSYATYYGYTF. Here the CDR3 DNA reads TGTGCCAGCAGTTACGCGACCTACTATGGCTACACCTTC. V usage is TRBV6-6 and J usage is TRBJ1-2; D is uncertain. The CDR3 is 13 residues long. Germline lookup yields CDR1 MNHNY and CDR2 SVGAGI (reference sequence). V lost 2 bases and J 3 bases, leaving 7 bases between the germline ends.

The chain is built from TRBV7-3 and TRBJ2-3, with TRBD2 as a possible D gene (5 bases). The CDR3 runs to 16 residues. V was trimmed by 3 bases and J by 3 bases, leaving 16 bases between them. From germline, CDR1 is SGHTA and CDR2 FQGTGA. The CDR3 nucleotides are TGTGCCAGCAGCTTCTTCGGCAATAGCGAGACAGATACGCAGTATTTT. This gives the protein CASSFFGNSETDTQYF. Variable domain in full (rest from reference TRBV7-3 and TRBJ2-3): GAGVSQTPSNKVTEKGKYVELRCDPISGHTALYWYRQSLGQGPEFLIYFQGTGAADDSGLPNDRFFAVRPEGSVSTLKIQRTERGDSAVYLCASSFFGNSETDTQYFGPGTRLTVL.